Presented here are 30 T cell receptor beta chains from one specimen sequenced in a study of cytomegalovirus exposure and HLA in healthy donors. The study ran its PCR with 60 Vbeta and 13 Jbeta primers. TCRdb's table, derived via immunoSEQ multiplex PCR, lists solely in-frame clones and lacks some. The table lists around 150,000 clones, around 84% of them singletons, with roughly 2.1% in the top ten. The sample taken for sequencing was PBMCs. Receptors were obtained from a man aged 18 to 35 in good health and CMV-seropositive.

Only one count was recorded for this clone. The chain combines TRBV11-2 with TRBJ2-7, with TRBD2 identical over 7 bases. V dropped 5 bases and J dropped 3; count of bases not matched to a gene: 7. The CDR3 length is 14 residues. Germline V gives CDR1 SGHAT, CDR2 FQNNGV. The CDR3, as DNA: TGTGCCAGCAGCCCGCGGACTAGATACTACGAGCAGTACTTC. Encoded protein: CASSPRTRYYEQYF.

This clone has only a few counts. V is TRBV4-3 and J is TRBJ2-7; 7 bases are shared with TRBD1. This CDR3 spans 15 amino acids. The germline V gene has CDR1 LGHNA and CDR2 YSLEER. The ends lost 1 base at V and 0 bases at J; junction bases unmatched: 3. CDR3 sequence reads: CASSQVRDSSYEQYF. DNA for the CDR3: TGCGCCAGCAGCCAAGTCCGGGACAGCTCCTACGAGCAGTACTTC.

The chain has TRBV5-6 and TRBJ1-3, with 7 bases identical to TRBD1. CDR1 is SGHDT and CDR2 is YYEEEE in the germline V gene. After removal of 3 bases from V and 0 bases from J, the junction contained 3 bases not matched to a gene. The CDR3 consists of 15 residues. CDR3 amino acids: CASSSGGRSGNTIYF. CDR3 coding DNA: TGTGCCAGCAGCTCAGGGGGTCGCTCTGGAAACACCATATATTTT.

This clone was observed once. The V gene is TRBV9, the J gene TRBJ1-6, with 9 bases matching TRBD1. V shed 3 bases, J shed 5 bases, and the junction held 6 bases outside the gene matches. This CDR3 comprises 16 residues. The germline gives CDR1 SGDLS, CDR2 YYNGEE. The CDR3 nucleotides read TGTGCCAGCAGCGCCGGGGGGACAGGGAATAATTCACCCCTCCACTTT. Protein product: CASSAGGTGNNSPLHF.

The chain links TRBV7-2 to TRBJ1-2; 8 bases fit TRBD1. Trimming cost V 5 bases and J 8 bases; bases outside gene matches: 10. CDR1 is SGHTA, CDR2 FQGNSA, per germline. The CDR3 consists of 14 residues. The CDR3 DNA reads TGTGCCAGCAGCCCCCGGACAGGGAATCAAGGCTACACCTTC. Protein sequence: CASSPRTGNQGYTF.

V and J are TRBV5-4 and TRBJ2-5; D remains ambiguous. With 2 bases removed from V and 4 bases from J, the gap between germline ends came to 9 bases. The CDR3 runs to 13 residues. Germline loops: CDR1 SGHNT, CDR2 YYREEE (reference sequence). The CDR3 DNA is TGTGCCAGCAGCTTAGTCGAGGCAGAGACCCAGTACTTC. Translation: CASSLVEAETQYF.

The chain uses TRBV5-4 and TRBJ1-1; 9 bases match TRBD1. The germline CDR1 and CDR2 sequences are SGHNT and YYREEE (reference sequence). The CDR3 spans 14 residues. With 7 bases clipped from V and 4 bases from J, the junction kept 8 bases outside the gene matches. In DNA form, the CDR3 reads TGTGCCAGCGGGGCGGGACAGGGAAGCACTGAAGCTTTCTTT. Encoded protein: CASGAGQGSTEAFF.

V is TRBV5-6 and J is TRBJ2-5, with 14 bases identical to TRBD2. The germline V gene encodes CDR1 SGHDT and CDR2 YYEEEE. This CDR3 has 16 residues. J lost 5 bases, V lost 6 bases, and 9 bases had no gene match. The CDR3 protein is CASMETSGGASETQYF. The CDR3 region has the DNA TGTGCCAGCATGGAGACTAGCGGGGGGGCTAGTGAGACCCAGTACTTC.

The chain couples TRBV5-1 to TRBJ2-6; 8 bases align to TRBD1. This CDR3 has 18 residues. With V trimmed by 1 base and J by 0 bases, 6 bases remained unmatched. Germline V lookup: CDR1 SGHRS, CDR2 YFSETQ. The chain's CDR3 is CASSLLRTGSSGANVLTF. For the CDR3, the DNA is TGCGCCAGCAGCTTGCTCCGGACAGGGTCCTCTGGGGCCAACGTCCTGACTTTC.

This clone was seen only a few times. The CDR3 coding sequence is TGTGCCAGCAGTGAAGTCGGGGGACCTGAAGCTTTCTTT. Its protein is CASSEVGGPEAFF. This chain connects TRBV2 to TRBJ1-1, with D possibly being TRBD1 (5 bases). V was pared by 1 base and J by 6 bases, with 9 bases between. The CDR3 is made up of 13 amino acids. Germline loops: CDR1 SNHLY, CDR2 FYNNEI.

The chain couples TRBV30 to TRBJ1-2, with D possibly TRBD1 on 5 matching bases. Trimming removed 1 base from V and 5 bases from J, with 14 bases in between. Looked up from germline, CDR1 is GTSNPN and CDR2 is SVGIG (reference sequence). The CDR3 consists of 14 residues. The CDR3 reads CAWSAGSGYYGYTF. The CDR3, as DNA: TGTGCCTGGAGTGCCGGCTCAGGGTATTATGGCTACACCTTC.

This rearrangement joins TRBV7-6 to TRBJ2-1, with 10 bases lining up with TRBD2. From germline, CDR1 is SGHVS and CDR2 FNYEAQ. The trim removed 2 bases at V and 8 bases at J, leaving 3 bases unmatched. This CDR3 comprises 14 residues. DNA for the CDR3: TGTGCCAGCAGCTTAAGCGGGGGGGCCGATGAGCAGTTCTTC. Protein: CASSLSGGADEQFF. Variable domain in full (rest from reference TRBV7-6 and TRBJ2-1): GAGVSQSPRYKVTKRGQDVALRCDPISGHVSLYWYRQALGQGPEFLTYFNYEAQQDKSGLPNDRFSAERPEGSISTLTIQRTEQRDSAMYRCASSLSGGADEQFFGPGTRLTVL.

This chain uses TRBV2 with TRBJ1-1; TRBD1 is a possible D gene (5 bases). The germline V gene has CDR1 SNHLY and CDR2 FYNNEI. The CDR3 spans 15 residues. The V end was cut by 3 bases, the J end by 0 bases, with 11 bases between. The CDR3 nucleotides read TGTGCCAGCAGTGAGACCGGACAAATGAACACTGAAGCTTTCTTT. It encodes CASSETGQMNTEAFF.

This chain uses TRBV9 with TRBJ2-5, with D possibly TRBD2 on 6 matching bases. The CDR3 loop spans 14 amino acids. With 4 bases removed from V and 3 bases from J, the gap between germline ends came to 13 bases. Germline-derived CDR1 and CDR2 are SGDLS and YYNGEE. Written as DNA, the CDR3 is TGTGCCAGCAGCTCAGCAACGGGAGAAGAGACCCAGTACTTC. Protein sequence: CASSSATGEETQYF.

CDR3 bases: TGTGCCAGTAGTACCCGGACAGGGCAGCTCAATCAGCCCCAGCATTTT. Protein: CASSTRTGQLNQPQHF. The chain employs TRBV19 and TRBJ1-5, with 8 bases fitting TRBD1. V gave up 4 bases and J gave up 3 bases; unmatched junction bases: 8. Germline assignment: CDR1 LNHDA and CDR2 SQIVND (reference sequence). The CDR3 is 16 residues long.

The chain couples TRBV7-8 to TRBJ2-5; TRBD2 matches at 8 bases. Germline CDR1 reads SGHVS; CDR2 reads FQNEAQ. V was pared by 1 base and J by 4 bases, with 11 bases of the junction left unmatched. This CDR3 has 17 amino acids. The CDR3 reads CASSLVTGGPRGETQYF. The CDR3 coding sequence is TGTGCCAGCAGCTTAGTGACGGGGGGGCCGAGAGGAGAGACCCAGTACTTC.

J is TRBJ1-5 and V is TRBV7-2; a weak D match, TRBD1 (5 bases). Germline assignment: CDR1 SGHTA and CDR2 FQGNSA. CDR3 length: 15 residues. The germline V and J ends were trimmed by 5 bases and 0 bases, with 11 bases remaining between them. The CDR3 loop reads CASSARGDSNQPQHF. The CDR3 DNA sequence: TGTGCCAGCAGCGCCCGGGGGGATAGCAATCAGCCCCAGCATTTT.

The chain has TRBV2 and TRBJ1-2; TRBD1 might be the D (6 bases). Germline CDR1 SNHLY, CDR2 FYNNEI. V was cut by 6 bases and J by 1 base, with 6 bases left in between. CDR3 length: 12 amino acids. The DNA for the CDR3 is TGTGCCAGCAGCAGGGGTAACTATGGCTACACCTTC. Translated, it gives CASSRGNYGYTF.

The chain carries TRBV18 and TRBJ2-5, with D perhaps TRBD1 (5 bases). V gave up 3 bases and J gave up 2 bases, with 10 bases separating them. Germline loops: CDR1 KGHSH, CDR2 LQKENI. This CDR3 has 14 residues. CDR3 region: CASSPMGPQETQYF. Written as DNA, the CDR3 is TGTGCCAGCTCACCTATGGGGCCTCAAGAGACCCAGTACTTC. Together with reference TRBV18 and TRBJ2-5, the CDR3 gives the full variable domain: NAGVMQNPRHLVRRRGQEARLRCSPMKGHSHVYWYRQLPEEGLKFMVYLQKENIIDESGMPKERFSAEFPKEGPSILRIQQVVRGDSAAYFCASSPMGPQETQYFGPGTRLLVL.

The rearrangement uses TRBV12-2 and TRBJ2-7; the listed D gene, TRBD2, was not tested against the DNA. TRBV12-2 represents a pseudogene. This CDR3 is 16 amino acids long. The CDR3 DNA reads as TGTGCAAGTCGCAAAGTCCGCGGCAGCCCCTTGGACGAGCAGTACTTC. Its translation is CASRKVRGSPLDEQYF.

This clone appeared a few times. V is TRBV19 and J is TRBJ2-7; 7 positions agree with TRBD1. Germline values: CDR1 LNHDA, CDR2 SQIVND (reference sequence). The CDR3 totals 15 residues. Germline trimming cut 5 bases from V and 6 bases from J; bases unmatched to any gene: 13. The CDR3 DNA sequence: TGTGCCAGTAGTGGCACGGGGACAGCGCCGTCCGAGCAGTACTTC. Its translation is CASSGTGTAPSEQYF.

This chain joins TRBV9 and TRBJ1-2, with 8 bases that match TRBD1. Trimming at V came to 0 bases and at J to 8 bases, leaving 3 bases not matched to a gene. The length of the CDR3 is 13 residues. Germline CDR1 is SGDLS and CDR2 is YYNGEE. DNA of the CDR3: TGTGCCAGCAGCGTAGGACAGGGGTACGGCTACACCTTC. Residues: CASSVGQGYGYTF.

The gene calls are TRBV5-4 and TRBJ2-1; 10 bases agree with TRBD2. Trimming took 4 bases from V and 9 from J; bases not matched to a gene: 16. CDR1 and CDR2 from the germline V gene are SGHNT and YYREEE (reference sequence). The length of the CDR3 is 17 residues. CDR3 sequence reads: CASSPPGSGGARSEQFF. As DNA, the CDR3 is TGTGCCAGCAGCCCCCCGGGGAGCGGGGGGGCCAGGAGTGAGCAGTTCTTC.

CDR3 bases: TGTGCCAGCAGTGAATATCAGGGCCTCTCTGGAAACACCATATATTTT. Protein: CASSEYQGLSGNTIYF. The chain carries TRBV25-1 and TRBJ1-3; weak D call: TRBD1 (5 bases). Per germline, CDR1 MGHDK and CDR2 SYGVNS. The ends were cut back, 0 bases at V and 0 bases at J, with 9 bases in the middle. The CDR3 runs to 16 residues.

This clone has only a few counts. The gene calls are TRBV27 and TRBJ2-7; no definite D call. Trimming took off 4 bases at V and 5 bases at J, with 15 bases between the two ends. The CDR3 extends over 14 amino acids. Germline CDR1 is MNHEY and CDR2 is SMNVEV (reference sequence). CDR3 sequence: CASSSNPQADEQYF. The DNA for the CDR3 is TGTGCCAGCAGTTCCAACCCCCAGGCTGACGAGCAGTACTTC.

The gene calls are TRBV6-1 and TRBJ1-4, with D possibly matching TRBD1 (6 bases). CDR1 and CDR2 (germline): MNHNS, SASEGT. Trimming stripped 4 bases from V and 3 bases from J, with 9 bases between. The CDR3 is 14 residues long. CDR3 DNA: TGTGCCAGCAGTGTGGGGACACCTAATGAAAAACTGTTTTTT. Translating it yields CASSVGTPNEKLFF.

The chain uses TRBV25-1 and TRBJ2-7; TRBD1 matches at 9 bases. CDR1 and CDR2 (germline): MGHDK, SYGVNS. This CDR3 is 16 amino acids long. Trimming cost V 8 bases and J 0 bases; bases outside gene matches: 11. CDR3 loop: CASAPPGQGFSYEQYF. CDR3 bases: TGTGCCAGCGCCCCCCCGGGACAGGGTTTCTCCTACGAGCAGTACTTC.

The chain uses TRBV11-2 and TRBJ2-7, with 8 bases identical to TRBD1. The CDR3 is 15 residues long. The germline V gene encodes CDR1 SGHAT and CDR2 FQNNGV. Trimming removed 4 bases from V and 3 bases from J; junction bases left unmatched: 8. The CDR3 reads CASSSRDRSIYEQYF. CDR3 coding DNA: TGTGCCAGCAGCTCACGGGACAGGTCGATCTACGAGCAGTACTTC.

The CDR3 protein is CASSYSPGQFYEQYF. CDR3 coding DNA: TGCGCCAGCAGCTATAGTCCGGGACAGTTCTACGAGCAGTACTTC. The chain is built from TRBV5-1 and TRBJ2-7; 7 nucleotides line up with TRBD1. V dropped 3 bases and J dropped 3; count of bases not matched to a gene: 9. The CDR3 loop spans 15 amino acids. The germline CDR1 and CDR2 sequences are SGHRS and YFSETQ.

The rearrangement links TRBV7-3 to TRBJ2-3; 8 nucleotides line up with TRBD1. The V gene's germline CDR1 is SGHTA and CDR2 FQGTGA. The V segment lost 2 bases and the J segment 2 bases; nucleotides outside the gene matches: 3. The CDR3 is 15 residues long. CDR3 DNA: TGTGCCAGCAGCTTAGCGGGACAGGACACAGATACGCAGTATTTT. This encodes CASSLAGQDTDTQYF. The full variable domain, its missing parts supplied by reference TRBV7-3 and TRBJ2-3, is GAGVSQTPSNKVTEKGKYVELRCDPISGHTALYWYRQSLGQGPEFLIYFQGTGAADDSGLPNDRFFAVRPEGSVSTLKIQRTERGDSAVYLCASSLAGQDTDTQYFGPGTRLTVL.